A selection of T cell receptor beta chains follows, all from one sample in a study of blood T cells in healthy people across ages. From the 5' RACE reads, TCRdb called clonotypes with MiXCR, one entry per CDR3 protein. The sample lists approximately 800,000 distinct CDR3 sequences; around a quarter were seen once. The same sample was also studied in work on T cells of mothers and their children.

Sample: blood. These receptors originate from a boy aged 5-17 years in good health. The CDR3 runs from the conserved cysteine through the conserved F or W. The D gene is left open where the match is weak. Not every row has a clone size; where given, it reads once, few, many or a size class.

abundance,v_gene,j_gene,d_gene,CDR3aa,CDR3nt
.,TRBV6-5,TRBJ2-7,.,CASSHPSGAGYEQYF,TGTGCCAGCAGTCACCCGAGCGGAGCTGGCTACGAGCAGTACTTC
few,TRBV29-1,TRBJ2-3,.,CSAFDGQEKQYF,TGCAGCGCTTTTGATGGGCAGGAGAAACAGTATTTT
few,TRBV20-1,TRBJ2-7,TRBD1,CSARDLPGTGAYEQYF,TGCAGTGCTAGAGACCTCCCCGGGACAGGGGCCTACGAGCAGTACTTC
.,TRBV7-9,TRBJ1-6,.,CASSPENSPLHF,TGTGCCAGCAGCCCGGAAAATTCACCCCTCCACTTT
.,TRBV30,TRBJ2-5,.,CAWSGYPGEETQYF,TGTGCCTGGAGTGGCTACCCCGGGGAAGAGACCCAGTACTTC
.,TRBV5-1,TRBJ2-5,TRBD2,CASSLETSGPWETQYF,TGCGCCAGCAGCTTGGAGACTAGCGGTCCTTGGGAGACCCAGTACTTC
.,TRBV18,TRBJ2-5,.,CASSPSLQESQYF,TGTGCCAGCTCACCAAGTCTTCAAGAGTCCCAGTACTTC
.,TRBV27,TRBJ2-6,.,CASRGAGANVLTF,TGTGCCAGTAGGGGCGCTGGGGCCAACGTCCTGACTTTC
.,TRBV12-3/TRBV12-4,TRBJ2-7,.,CASSPLPGPSGDEQYF,TGTGCCAGCAGCCCCCTCCCGGGACCCTCAGGAGACGAGCAGTACTTC
.,TRBV30,TRBJ2-7,TRBD1,CAWSRQGWYEQYF,TGTGCCTGGAGTAGACAGGGGTGGTACGAGCAGTACTTC
.,TRBV7-3,TRBJ2-1,.,CASSVGFDNEQFF,TGTGCCAGCAGCGTCGGCTTCGACAATGAGCAGTTCTTC
.,TRBV6-2/TRBV6-3,TRBJ2-1,TRBD2,CASSKSGGPYNEQFF,TGTGCCAGCAGTAAGAGCGGGGGCCCATACAATGAGCAGTTCTTC